This T cell receptor (beta chain) emerged from a study of cytomegalovirus exposure and HLA in healthy donors (dated by TCRdb to 2015 to 2018). With respect to the entire study: An earlier analysis of approximately 590 of the donors reported approximately 300 Gb of sequence data and 100 million to 130 million unique TCR beta sequences from about 179 million T cells. An early release covering over 500 HLA-typed donors comprised roughly 300 gigabases of sequencing data and roughly 85 million unique TCR sequences. The genetic ancestry cluster associated with self-reported Caucasian donors included around four fifths of the roughly 380 genotyped donors. The aim of the study was to test whether cataloging public T cell receptors could identify signatures of past pathogen exposure. The study profiled the T cell repertoires of 500 to 800 subjects by immunosequencing and related them to cytomegalovirus serostatus. Along with the roughly 710-subject first cohort, a separate validation cohort of about 110 different subjects was used. High-throughput TCR immunosequencing, statistical association of individual TCRs with disease status, and machine learning were combined to predict cytomegalovirus infection status. In a later analysis, previously published TCR beta repertoires from 600 to 850 donors were re-analyzed and high-resolution HLA genotyping was added so that TCR occurrence patterns could be studied. The later analysis used no new phenotypic data to find candidate immune exposures, relying instead on TCR beta sequences and their occurrence across donors. In an earlier analysis of several hundred of the donors, high-throughput TCR beta sequencing was used to judge whether each TCR beta V gene segment behaved as functional or pseudogenic. Donor age, sex, ethnicity and CMV serostatus were collected together with the repertoire data. Genome-wide SNP genotypes for about three fifths of the roughly 670 donors were used in a later genetic analysis, which treated that subset as a discovery cohort. All discovery cohort repertoires had been generated using a single sequencing platform. HLA typing included class I and class II loci at four-digit resolution. Typing coverage varied by locus: 629-630 donors for A, B, C, DRB1 and DQB1; about 520 for DQA1; 600 to 610 for DPA1; roughly 450 for DPB1. Four to six DR-DQ haplotypes were handled as single units for association and clustering, since linkage in the cohort was strong. Among 300 to 500 genotyped donors of the cohort, an average of about 220,000 unique TCR beta nucleotide sequences was sequenced per donor, of which roughly 17% were non-productive. General findings and caveats noted by the study authors: The authors suggested that the approach could potentially be extended to other disease states and immunological phenotypes. A further reported finding was that TCR beta sequences accurately predicted the HLA-A and HLA-B alleles for most subjects in the first cohort. Several of the top co-occurrence clusters appeared to be linked to parvovirus B19, influenza, CMV and Epstein-Barr virus, according to a later analysis. Because HLA typing was missing for some donors at each locus, association tests included only the typed subset. Cytomegalovirus status was reported to be diagnosed by the classifier with high specificity and sensitivity in both the original and validation cohorts. In a later analysis, the rate of TCR association differed among HLA loci, with DRB1 alleles having the most associated TCRs and HLA-C alleles having the fewest. In a later genetic analysis, fewer N-insertions in productive TCRs were reported among donors in an Asian-associated ancestry cluster than the roughly 700-donor mean. Broadly in line with IMGT annotations, most TCR beta V segments showed up in productive rearrangements about 87% or about 30% of the time in an earlier analysis of about 500 of the donors. A total of about 150 TCR beta chains were listed by the study as associated with cytomegalovirus. While some public TCRs were present in many individuals, most TCR sequences turned up only very rarely across donors. An association between a missense DCLRE1C variant and V-gene and J-gene trimming of TCR beta chains was found in a later genetic analysis and replicated in an independent cohort. A later analysis found that HLA-associated TCR beta chains were more clonally expanded and had lower generation probabilities than equally common non-associated chains. For the cohort, immune exposure information was limited to CMV serostatus. A later analysis found that most CMV-associated TCR beta chains appeared HLA-restricted, with HLA associations seemingly driven largely by CMV exposure. In a later analysis, 16,951 TCR beta sequences were associated with specific HLA alleles at a false discovery rate of 0.05. Sequencing depth was assumed to be roughly uniform across donors in the presence/absence analyses, though that assumption may not hold. Correlated functional status among segregating V segments might reflect linkage disequilibrium, but an unknown experimental factor could not be ruled out. When HLA alleles, especially DR and DQ, strongly co-occurred, TCR associations were difficult to assign to individual alleles. Only TCR beta chains were sequenced in this cohort, and the absence of alpha or paired-chain data limited detectable features. The sequencing pipeline was judged likely to have produced a cluster of highly shared sequence variants as a technical artifact. Some IMGT-functional V segments, including TRBV6-2 and TRBV6-3, could not be distinguished by the 87-base-pair reads and were therefore excluded. Because counts were too low, roughly 17 rarely observed V segments, including chromosome 9 orphons, were left out of the earlier analysis of roughly 600 of the donors. A few of the identified cytomegalovirus-associated TCR beta chains were confirmed in vitro to be specific for cytomegalovirus antigens.

The cohort comprised some 700 healthy bone marrow donors. All cohort members were sampled while nominally healthy, although unrecorded immune exposures were likely present. The donor was CMV seropositive and belonged to the group of around 300 seropositive cohort members. Each donor provided a peripheral blood sample, and peripheral blood mononuclear cells were used for TCR beta sequencing. Genomic DNA was extracted from the blood cell samples with the Qiagen DNeasy Blood Extraction Kit. The CDR3 sequence holds 15 residues, the cysteine and phenylalanine included. Of the read, only the CDR3 DNA is kept; its 45 bases are in frame from base 1. V and J are trimmed by 4 bases and 6 bases, and the gene matches miss 5 bases of the junction. From a lookup of the germline V gene, CDR1 and CDR2 are SGHTA and FQGNSA. The library was obtained by the immunoSEQ multiplex PCR assay. For the multiplex PCR, a mixture combining 60 forward primers for TCR Vbeta segments and 13 reverse primers for TCR Jbeta segments was used. A multiplex PCR assay on genomic DNA amplified the CDR3 region of rearranged TCR beta genes. The amplified TCR beta libraries were sequenced on the Illumina HiSeq System as 87-base-pair reads. Under the source paper's analysis protocol: Across the 700 or so repertoires, a later analysis counted 80 million or so unique TCR beta chains, roughly 11 million of which were shared by at least two donors. Raw reads were error-corrected and collapsed into unique sequences with a nearest-neighbor algorithm that merged closely related sequences to remove PCR and sequencing errors. CDR3 sequences were aligned to IMGT reference sequences to assign V, D and J gene segments. Each retained sequence needed at least a six-nucleotide match to both a V gene segment and a J gene segment. Rearrangements were classified as productive when the CDR3 lacked stop codons and remained in frame with V and J, and all other rearrangements were classified as non-productive. Following IMGT convention, CDR3 was defined as the stretch from the second conserved V-encoded cysteine to the conserved J-encoded phenylalanine. The earlier analysis of a few hundred of the donors excluded sequences that lacked an unambiguous match to a single V gene segment. In an earlier analysis of roughly 600 of the donors, a V segment was called functional when productive rearrangements were above 56.7%, and segregating when the standard deviation between donors exceeded 5%. A statistical classification framework was built to diagnose cytomegalovirus status from the catalog of TCR beta chain sequences. In a later analysis, TCR nucleotide sequences were compared against IMGT/GENE-DB human TR gene sequences so that V and J genes could be assigned. In a later analysis, CDR3 sequences and most-parsimonious VDJ recombination scenarios were assigned using the TCRdist pipeline. In a later analysis, every TCR beta chain was defined by the combination of its CDR3 amino acid sequence and its V-gene family, and reads without a unique V-gene family were dropped. As a way to deal with suspected cross-contamination and a sequencing artifact, a later analysis dropped 450 to 600 nucleotide sequences that were highly shared and had low generation probability. A later analysis calculated a clonal expansion index for each public chain from normalized within-repertoire ranks of inferred template counts. Generation probabilities in a later analysis came from a VDJ recombination model fitted to out-of-frame rearrangements, and those results were checked against IGoR. In a later analysis, TCR-TCR, TCR-HLA and TCR-CMV co-occurrence was scored with hypergeometric tests, and a repertoire-size bias correction was applied to TCR pairs. A later analysis estimated false discovery rates by permuting HLA or CMV assignments 20 times. In a later analysis, co-occurring TCRs were grouped using DBSCAN, and TCRdist sequence similarity was added for clustering within HLA-allele-positive subsets. Repertoires with fewer than 30,000 or more than 120,000 public chains, plus five repertoires with anomalous nucleotide sharing, were excluded from co-occurrence clustering. The table was pulled from immuneACCESS by TCRdb, which kept in-frame rearrangements only. Such tables lose some clones; where checked, under half of the loss comes from unresolved V genes, and the rest has no known cause. That table furnishes V, J and clone size, whereas the DNA furnished D and trimming. In all, the sample holds fewer than 150,000 clones, and less than 80% of those were seen once. Of the sample, under 14% falls within the top ten clones.

On this clone: Its antigen specificity is not known. No qualities accompany the bases; no much larger clone lies one base away.

The TCR originated in a woman aged 45 to 65 in good health and CMV-seropositive. The sample comprised PBMCs. This sequence uses TRBV7-2 and TRBJ1-5, and 11 junction bases match TRBD1. CDR3 loop: CASSSGQGGGQPQHF. The DNA sequence is as follows: TGTGCCAGCAGCTCGGGACAGGGGGGAGGTCAGCCCCAGCATTTT.